A single sample is the source of the 14 T cell receptor beta chains below, sequenced in a study of CD8+ T cells in alopecia areata. It was cDNA, reverse transcribed from extracted RNA, that served as the sequencing template. Generated by immunoSEQ multiplex PCR, the TCRdb table keeps only in-frame clones and is missing some. Of some 150,000 clones listed, approximately 52% are singletons. Regarding treatment: oral pan-JAK inhibitor, 5-10 mg twice daily. Specimen: CD4+ T cells sorted from blood, collected at approximately week 61, from a patient treated with tofacitinib. The receptors come from a human donor with alopecia areata.

The chain joins TRBV5-4 to TRBJ2-7; TRBD1 matches at 9 bases. Germline CDR1 SGHNT, CDR2 YYREEE (reference sequence). This CDR3 has 13 residues. Losses at the gene ends were 1 base for V and 5 bases for J; bases not matched to a gene: 1. CDR3 residues: CASSLTGGNEQYF. In DNA, the CDR3 is TGTGCCAGCAGCTTGACAGGGGGCAACGAGCAGTACTTC.

The chain combines TRBV27 with TRBJ2-3; D gene uncertain. The V gene lost 6 bases and the J gene lost 4 bases, with 11 bases spanning the gap. The V gene's germline CDR1 is MNHEY and CDR2 SMNVEV (reference sequence). The CDR3 runs 13 residues. In DNA form, the CDR3 reads TGTGCCAGCAGCCCCCAGACCCCAGATACGCAGTATTTT. Residues: CASSPQTPDTQYF.

V and J are TRBV29-1 and TRBJ2-5; D might be TRBD1 or TRBD2, each matching 5 bases. Germline CDR1 reads SQVTM; CDR2 reads ANQGSEA. This CDR3 is built from 13 residues. V was trimmed by 8 bases and J by 4 bases, leaving 17 bases between them. DNA of the CDR3: TGCAGCATCACACGTCAAGGGACAGAGACCCAGTACTTC. Translated, it gives CSITRQGTETQYF.

This sequence joins TRBV15 and TRBJ2-2; D perhaps matches TRBD1 (5 bases). V lost 4 bases and J 6 bases, leaving 9 bases between the germline ends. The CDR3 is made up of 13 amino acids. CDR1 is LNHNV, CDR2 YYDKDF, per germline (reference sequence). The CDR3 sequence is CATSIPRAGELFF. In DNA, the CDR3 is TGTGCCACCAGCATCCCCAGGGCCGGGGAGCTGTTTTTT. The variable domain in full, completed from reference TRBV15 and TRBJ2-2, reads DAMVIQNPRYQVTQFGKPVTLSCSQTLNHNVMYWYQQKSSQAPKLLFHYYDKDFNNEADTPDNFQSRRPNTSFCFLDIRSPGLGDTAMYLCATSIPRAGELFFGEGSRLTVL.

This clone was observed a single time. This chain uses TRBV5-6 with TRBJ2-7; D is undetermined. Germline CDR1 SGHDT, CDR2 YYEEEE. With 4 bases removed from V and 6 bases from J, the gap between germline ends came to 11 bases. The CDR3 spans 12 residues. Written as DNA, the CDR3 is TGTGCCAGCAGCATAACCACAAGCGAGCAGTACTTC. It yields the protein CASSITTSEQYF.

This clone was observed a single time. This CDR3 reads CASKWDRVDEQFF. The CDR3 nucleotides are TGTGCCAGCAAGTGGGACAGGGTAGATGAGCAGTTCTTC. The rearrangement links TRBV7-2 to TRBJ2-1; TRBD1 matches 9 bases. This CDR3 spans 13 amino acids. Germline-derived CDR1 and CDR2 are SGHTA and FQGNSA. Trimming at V came to 7 bases and at J to 8 bases, leaving 6 bases not matched to a gene.

The chain carries TRBV27 and TRBJ2-2; no firm D call. Trimming removed 6 bases at V and 8 bases at J, with 10 bases between. In germline, CDR1 is MNHEY, CDR2 SMNVEV (reference sequence). The CDR3 length is 12 residues. The CDR3 sequence is CASSPVVGELFF. For the CDR3, the DNA is TGTGCCAGCAGCCCTGTGGTAGGGGAGCTGTTTTTT.

V is TRBV7-3 and J is TRBJ2-6, with D perhaps given as TRBD1 or TRBD2 (5 bases each). This CDR3 is 16 amino acids long. CDR1 and CDR2 (germline): SGHTA, FQGTGA. Trimming stripped 3 bases from V and 0 bases from J, with 9 bases between. In DNA, the CDR3 is TGTGCCAGCAGCTTGGGACGATACTCTGGGGCCAACGTCCTGACTTTC. Its translation: CASSLGRYSGANVLTF.

This chain connects TRBV30 to TRBJ1-2, with D possibly TRBD1 on 5 matching bases. Trimming removed 8 bases at V and 7 bases at J, with 20 bases between. CDR1 and CDR2 (germline): GTSNPN, SVGIG (reference sequence). The CDR3 spans 13 residues. The CDR3 loop is CAGPAREGTGYTF. CDR3 DNA sequence: TGTGCCGGCCCGGCGAGGGAGGGGACTGGCTACACCTTC.

The chain uses TRBV4-1 and TRBJ1-6, with 9 nucleotides matching TRBD1. This CDR3 spans 15 amino acids. Germline V gives CDR1 MGHRA, CDR2 YSYEKL. Trimming took 0 bases from V and 9 from J; bases not matched to a gene: 3. CDR3 sequence: CASSQEQGASSPLHF. The CDR3 DNA is TGCGCCAGCAGCCAAGAACAGGGGGCAAGTTCACCCCTCCACTTT.

This clone has a handful of counts. The V gene is TRBV2, the J gene TRBJ1-1; TRBD1 aligns across 7 bases. V shed 4 bases and J 6 bases; nucleotides not matched to a gene: 2. Germline-derived CDR1 and CDR2 are SNHLY and FYNNEI. The CDR3 loop spans 12 amino acids. The CDR3 loop reads CASSGDSPEAFF. CDR3 DNA: TGTGCCAGCAGTGGGGACAGCCCTGAAGCTTTCTTT.

CDR3 loop: CASSLEAGYYGYTF. CDR3 nucleotide sequence: TGCGCCAGCAGCTTGGAGGCAGGGTACTATGGCTACACCTTC. This rearrangement joins TRBV5-1 to TRBJ1-2, with a tentative D call TRBD1 (5 bases). The CDR3 extends over 14 amino acids. V shed 0 bases and J shed 3 bases, with 9 bases lying between them. Germline V gene lookup returns CDR1 SGHRS and CDR2 YFSETQ.

The chain couples TRBV20-1 to TRBJ2-3; D is unclear. CDR1 is DFQATT, CDR2 SNEGSKA, per germline (reference sequence). The CDR3 spans 11 residues. V lost 5 bases and J 5 bases, leaving 8 bases between the germline ends. The CDR3 DNA is TGCAGTGCTGAGCGAAGAGATACGCAGTATTTT. Protein: CSAERRDTQYF.

The chain has TRBV14 and TRBJ1-6; no definite D call. The CDR3 runs 17 residues. CDR1 and CDR2 from the germline V gene are SGHDN and FVKESK. V gave up 0 bases and J gave up 9 bases, with 18 bases separating them. The CDR3 sequence is CASSQDLTARNRSPLHF. DNA for the CDR3: TGTGCCAGCAGCCAAGATTTGACCGCTAGAAACCGTTCACCCCTCCACTTT. The entire variable domain, with the rest obtained from reference TRBV14 and TRBJ1-6, is as follows: EAGVTQFPSHSVIEKGQTVTLRCDPISGHDNLYWYRRVMGKEIKFLLHFVKESKQDESGMPNNRFLAERTGGTYSTLKVQPAELEDSGVYFCASSQDLTARNRSPLHFGNGTRLTVT.